One sample yielded the 23 T cell receptor beta chains listed below, sequenced in a study of T-cell reconstitution after alpha-beta-depleted transplantation in children. Unique molecular identifiers were used in preparing the TCRbeta library. In TCRdb, the PCR reads were re-called with MiXCR into one record per CDR3 protein. The data contain about 78,000 distinct CDR3 sequences, 13% to 15% of them singletons. Sample: PBMCs, mostly from graft donor cells, taken 180 days after TCRalphabeta/CD19-depleted stem cell transplant. The source is a male patient aged 2 to 10 who had a stem cell transplant for acute lymphoblastic leukemia, so the T cells may come from the graft donor.

This clonotype was counted at least ten times. This chain joins TRBV27 and TRBJ1-6; D might be TRBD1 (5 bases). V lost 6 bases, J lost 9 bases, and 27 bases lay in between. CDR3 length equals 18 residues. Germline V gives CDR1 MNHEY, CDR2 SMNVEV (reference sequence). This CDR3 reads CASSLFSQAAAQSSPLHF. The CDR3 DNA reads TGTGCCAGCAGCTTGTTTTCACAGGCTGCGGCTCAAAGTTCACCCCTCCACTTT.

This rearrangement joins TRBV7-9 to TRBJ2-3; maybe TRBD2 (5 bases). The CDR3 consists of 11 residues. Germline V gene sequence: CDR1 SEHNR, CDR2 FQNEAQ (reference sequence). V gave up 7 bases and J gave up 11 bases, with 13 bases separating them. DNA of the CDR3: TGTGCCAGCACCTCCGGGATAGGGCAGTATTTT. Protein sequence: CASTSGIGQYF.

This clonotype was counted at least ten times. The chain uses TRBV5-5 and TRBJ2-2, with TRBD1 as a possible D gene (6 bases). Germline V gives CDR1 SGHKS, CDR2 YYEKEE (reference sequence). The CDR3 contains 15 residues. The ends were cut back, 3 bases at V and 0 bases at J, with 9 bases in the middle. The CDR3 region is CASSSRGSNTGELFF. The CDR3 region has the DNA TGTGCCAGCAGCTCGAGGGGGTCGAACACCGGGGAGCTGTTTTTT.

V gene TRBV9 combines with J gene TRBJ2-6; D not certain. This CDR3 region has 16 residues. The ends were cut back, 4 bases at V and 2 bases at J, with 13 bases in the middle. Germline V gives CDR1 SGDLS, CDR2 YYNGEE. The CDR3 sequence: CASSPRWPAGANVLTF. CDR3 sequence (DNA): TGTGCCAGCAGCCCACGATGGCCGGCTGGGGCCAACGTCCTGACTTTC.

This chain joins TRBV5-1 and TRBJ2-5, with D tentatively TRBD1 (6 bases). CDR1 is SGHRS and CDR2 is YFSETQ in the germline V gene. V lost 2 bases and J lost 0, with 8 bases in between. The length of the CDR3 is 14 residues. CDR3 amino acids: CASSFWTDQETQYF. DNA for the CDR3: TGCGCCAGCAGCTTTTGGACAGACCAAGAGACCCAGTACTTC.

A few counts support this clonotype. This chain links TRBV5-1 with TRBJ1-2, with a possible D match to TRBD1 (6 bases). Germline CDR1 and CDR2: SGHRS and YFSETQ. The length of the CDR3 is 14 residues. Between the trimmed V and J ends, which lost 0 bases and 4 bases, there was a span of 10 bases. The CDR3 region has the DNA TGCGCCAGCAGCTTGGAGACAGGCCGCTATGGCTACACCTTC. Its translation is CASSLETGRYGYTF.

The sample holds a few counts of this clonotype. This sequence joins TRBV7-9 and TRBJ1-6; D unclear. CDR1 is SEHNR and CDR2 is FQNEAQ in the germline V gene (reference sequence). The CDR3 runs to 13 residues. V lost 5 bases, J lost 9 bases, and 11 bases lay in between. CDR3 residues: CASSAGESSPLHF. CDR3 DNA: TGTGCCAGCAGCGCCGGGGAGAGTTCACCCCTCCACTTT.

This clonotype was counted ten times or more. The rearrangement joins TRBV7-2 to TRBJ2-1; maybe TRBD1 (6 bases). Trimming cost V 6 bases and J 9 bases, with 21 bases left between them. CDR1 is SGHTA and CDR2 is FQGNSA in the germline V gene. This CDR3 is 15 amino acids long. As DNA, the CDR3 is TGTGCCAGCAGTGCCACAGGGTTGTATGCAAGTGAGCAGTTCTTC. Encoded protein: CASSATGLYASEQFF.

The DNA for the CDR3 is TGTGCCAGCAGCGTAGGGGCTAGCGGGGAGCTATACGAGCAGTACTTC. It codes for CASSVGASGELYEQYF. V usage is TRBV9 and J usage is TRBJ2-7; TRBD2 matches at 9 bases. There are 16 residues in the CDR3. The junction had 8 bases not matched to a gene; V was cut back by 0 bases and J by 4 bases. Germline V gene data show CDR1 as SGDLS and CDR2 as YYNGEE.

The V call is TRBV4-3, the J call TRBJ1-4, with TRBD1 as a possible D gene (5 bases). CDR1 is LGHNA, CDR2 YSLEER, per germline. V dropped 0 bases and J dropped 4 bases, with 9 bases sitting between them. The CDR3 spans 15 residues. The CDR3 sequence is CASSQDSGINEKLFF. As DNA, the CDR3 is TGCGCCAGCAGCCAAGATTCAGGGATTAATGAAAAACTGTTTTTT.

CDR3 coding DNA: TGTGCCAGCAAACGTCGAGCGGGGGGGCCCCCAGAGACCCAGTACTTC. It translates to CASKRRAGGPPETQYF. The chain recombines TRBV6-1 with TRBJ2-5, with 10 positions matching TRBD2. The ends lost 7 bases at V and 4 bases at J; junction bases unmatched: 12. CDR3 length: 16 amino acids. CDR1 is MNHNS and CDR2 is SASEGT in the germline V gene.

The J gene is TRBJ1-2, the V gene TRBV7-3; tentatively, D is TRBD1 (5 bases). This CDR3 has 22 residues. V lost 0 bases to trimming and J lost 3 bases, with 32 bases between them. CDR1 is SGHTA, CDR2 FQGTGA, per germline. The DNA for the CDR3 is TGTGCCAGCAGCTTAACGAACTTGGGCTTGGGGAGGGGTGATAGTGGAGACTATGGCTACACCTTC. It specifies CASSLTNLGLGRGDSGDYGYTF.

Only a few counts were recorded for this clonotype. The V and J genes are TRBV4-2 and TRBJ2-7; 10 bases match TRBD2. The germline V gene has CDR1 LGHNA and CDR2 YNFKEQ. The V and J ends lost 0 bases and 1 base, in that order; junction bases with no gene match: 3. This CDR3 has 16 residues. The CDR3 loop is CASSQDASGSSYEQYF. The CDR3, as DNA: TGTGCCAGCAGCCAAGACGCTAGCGGGAGTTCCTACGAGCAGTACTTC.

This clonotype has a handful of counts. V and J are TRBV9 and TRBJ1-5; no firm D call. The CDR3 spans 14 residues. From germline, CDR1 is SGDLS and CDR2 YYNGEE. The V gene lost 0 bases and the J gene lost 7 bases, with 11 bases spanning the gap. The DNA for the CDR3 is TGTGCCAGCAGCGTAGCAGTAGGTGGACAGCCCCAGCATTTT. Translating gives CASSVAVGGQPQHF.

This clonotype was seen more than once but under ten times. This chain connects TRBV12-3 or TRBV12-4 to TRBJ1-1, with no clear D. CDR3 length equals 10 residues. With 8 bases removed from V and 8 bases from J, the gap between germline ends came to 9 bases. The CDR3 is CASGYTEAFF. The CDR3 bases are TGTGCCAGCGGATATACGGAAGCTTTCTTT.

This sequence joins TRBV9 and TRBJ2-1; TRBD2 aligns across 9 bases. The ends lost 4 bases at V and 9 bases at J; junction bases unmatched: 8. This CDR3 comprises 14 residues. Germline assignment: CDR1 SGDLS and CDR2 YYNGEE. The CDR3 DNA reads as TGTGCCAGCAGCAGACCGGGACTAGCTTTTGAGCAGTTCTTC. It codes for CASSRPGLAFEQFF.

This clonotype was picked up a small number of times. Its ends do not fully match the called genes, so a read error is possible. The chain joins TRBV25-1 to TRBJ2-1; TRBD2 might be the D (5 bases). The CDR3 contains 11 residues. CDR1 is MGHDK and CDR2 is SYGVNS in the germline V gene. Written as DNA, the CDR3 is TGTGCCAGCAGTGCCGTCGGGGTCGGGGTCTTC. It translates to CASSAVGVGVF.

This clonotype has a handful of counts. J is TRBJ1-5 and V is TRBV12-3 or TRBV12-4; weak D call: TRBD1 (5 bases). The V end lost 6 bases, the J end lost 2 bases, and 20 bases lay between the germline ends. This CDR3 is built from 17 residues. The DNA of the CDR3 is TGTGCCAGCAGCGAAGAAAACTGGGGACGGCGCAATCAGCCCCAGCATTTT. Its protein product is CASSEENWGRRNQPQHF.

This clonotype was seen more than once but under ten times. The rearrangement joins TRBV2 to TRBJ1-5; D might be TRBD1 (5 bases). Trimming took off 6 bases at V and 2 bases at J, with 20 bases between the two ends. Germline assignment: CDR1 SNHLY and CDR2 FYNNEI. This CDR3 comprises 17 residues. The CDR3: CASSALYHRDGNQPQHF. The CDR3 coding sequence is TGTGCCAGCAGCGCCCTATATCATCGGGACGGCAATCAGCCCCAGCATTTT. Full variable domain (remainder filled in from reference TRBV2 and TRBJ1-5): EPEVTQTPSHQVTQMGQEVILRCVPISNHLYFYWYRQILGQKVEFLVSFYNNEISEKSEIFDDQFSVERPDGSNFTLKIRSTKLEDSAMYFCASSALYHRDGNQPQHFGDGTRLSIL.

This chain joins TRBV18 and TRBJ2-1, with a tentative D call TRBD1 (6 bases). The germline V and J ends were trimmed by 5 bases and 8 bases, with 13 bases remaining between them. Germline assignment: CDR1 KGHSH and CDR2 LQKENI. The CDR3 is 13 residues long. CDR3 bases: TGTGCCAGCTCATCCGGGACACGGGATGAGCAGTTCTTC. This gives the protein CASSSGTRDEQFF.

A few counts support this clonotype. The V and J genes are TRBV7-2 and TRBJ2-7, with 7 bases aligning to TRBD1. The ends lost 5 bases at V and 2 bases at J; junction bases unmatched: 9. CDR1 and CDR2 from the germline V gene are SGHTA and FQGNSA. The CDR3 spans 15 residues. CDR3 in amino acids: CASSLSGTETYEQYF. CDR3 nucleotide sequence: TGTGCCAGCAGCCTCTCCGGGACAGAGACCTACGAGCAGTACTTC.

The V gene is TRBV18, the J gene TRBJ2-3; D is unclear. This CDR3 is 14 amino acids long. Per germline, CDR1 KGHSH and CDR2 LQKENI. Trimming left V 2 bases short and J 5 bases short, with 11 bases between. As DNA, the CDR3 is TGTGCCAGCTCACCAAACGGCCTGGGAGATACGCAGTATTTT. Its protein is CASSPNGLGDTQYF.

This sequence joins TRBV12-3 or TRBV12-4 and TRBJ2-3, with 10 bases lining up with TRBD1. This CDR3 is 16 amino acids long. The V segment lost 5 bases and the J segment 1 base; nucleotides outside the gene matches: 6. CDR3 region: CASSPRDRGGTDTQYF. CDR3 in DNA: TGTGCCAGCAGTCCACGGGACAGGGGAGGCACAGATACGCAGTATTTT.